This TCR beta chain appears in the sequencing data of a study of a mutant IDH1 vaccine in newly diagnosed glioma. Study-level background: Once 4-6 weeks had passed after radiotherapy alone, vaccination started, or it started with temozolomide cycles. Standard pretreatment was either radiotherapy, temozolomide, or, for most, radiochemotherapy with temozolomide. Study-level results: Of all patients, approximately 93% showed vaccine-induced immune responses.

The table lists this clone with a few counts. Its antigen remains unknown. V dropped 1 base and J dropped 3 bases, with 13 bases sitting between them. CDR3 length: 15 residues. CDR1 and CDR2 from the germline V gene are MGHRA and YSYEKL. Documented time point: week 23, last vaccination. The study gave 300 ug of mutant IDH1 20-mer peptide per vaccine dose, with topical imiquimod. Libraries were prepared by immunoSEQ multiplex PCR; TCRdb keeps only in-frame clonotypes and omits some of them. This sample carries fewer than 45,000 clones, 78% of them seen once, and the ten largest clones take approximately 6.5%.

This clonotype was obtained from a woman aged 35 to 49 with glioma. Some clones in this sample may be carry-over from other donors' samples. The specimen comprised PBMCs, sampled from a glioma patient whose treatment included an IDH1 peptide vaccine. The chain carries TRBV4-1 and TRBJ2-7; tentatively, D is TRBD1 (6 bases). CDR3 residues: CASSQASTGSYEQYF. The CDR3 DNA reads TGCGCCAGCAGCCAAGCGTCTACAGGGAGCTACGAGCAGTACTTC.